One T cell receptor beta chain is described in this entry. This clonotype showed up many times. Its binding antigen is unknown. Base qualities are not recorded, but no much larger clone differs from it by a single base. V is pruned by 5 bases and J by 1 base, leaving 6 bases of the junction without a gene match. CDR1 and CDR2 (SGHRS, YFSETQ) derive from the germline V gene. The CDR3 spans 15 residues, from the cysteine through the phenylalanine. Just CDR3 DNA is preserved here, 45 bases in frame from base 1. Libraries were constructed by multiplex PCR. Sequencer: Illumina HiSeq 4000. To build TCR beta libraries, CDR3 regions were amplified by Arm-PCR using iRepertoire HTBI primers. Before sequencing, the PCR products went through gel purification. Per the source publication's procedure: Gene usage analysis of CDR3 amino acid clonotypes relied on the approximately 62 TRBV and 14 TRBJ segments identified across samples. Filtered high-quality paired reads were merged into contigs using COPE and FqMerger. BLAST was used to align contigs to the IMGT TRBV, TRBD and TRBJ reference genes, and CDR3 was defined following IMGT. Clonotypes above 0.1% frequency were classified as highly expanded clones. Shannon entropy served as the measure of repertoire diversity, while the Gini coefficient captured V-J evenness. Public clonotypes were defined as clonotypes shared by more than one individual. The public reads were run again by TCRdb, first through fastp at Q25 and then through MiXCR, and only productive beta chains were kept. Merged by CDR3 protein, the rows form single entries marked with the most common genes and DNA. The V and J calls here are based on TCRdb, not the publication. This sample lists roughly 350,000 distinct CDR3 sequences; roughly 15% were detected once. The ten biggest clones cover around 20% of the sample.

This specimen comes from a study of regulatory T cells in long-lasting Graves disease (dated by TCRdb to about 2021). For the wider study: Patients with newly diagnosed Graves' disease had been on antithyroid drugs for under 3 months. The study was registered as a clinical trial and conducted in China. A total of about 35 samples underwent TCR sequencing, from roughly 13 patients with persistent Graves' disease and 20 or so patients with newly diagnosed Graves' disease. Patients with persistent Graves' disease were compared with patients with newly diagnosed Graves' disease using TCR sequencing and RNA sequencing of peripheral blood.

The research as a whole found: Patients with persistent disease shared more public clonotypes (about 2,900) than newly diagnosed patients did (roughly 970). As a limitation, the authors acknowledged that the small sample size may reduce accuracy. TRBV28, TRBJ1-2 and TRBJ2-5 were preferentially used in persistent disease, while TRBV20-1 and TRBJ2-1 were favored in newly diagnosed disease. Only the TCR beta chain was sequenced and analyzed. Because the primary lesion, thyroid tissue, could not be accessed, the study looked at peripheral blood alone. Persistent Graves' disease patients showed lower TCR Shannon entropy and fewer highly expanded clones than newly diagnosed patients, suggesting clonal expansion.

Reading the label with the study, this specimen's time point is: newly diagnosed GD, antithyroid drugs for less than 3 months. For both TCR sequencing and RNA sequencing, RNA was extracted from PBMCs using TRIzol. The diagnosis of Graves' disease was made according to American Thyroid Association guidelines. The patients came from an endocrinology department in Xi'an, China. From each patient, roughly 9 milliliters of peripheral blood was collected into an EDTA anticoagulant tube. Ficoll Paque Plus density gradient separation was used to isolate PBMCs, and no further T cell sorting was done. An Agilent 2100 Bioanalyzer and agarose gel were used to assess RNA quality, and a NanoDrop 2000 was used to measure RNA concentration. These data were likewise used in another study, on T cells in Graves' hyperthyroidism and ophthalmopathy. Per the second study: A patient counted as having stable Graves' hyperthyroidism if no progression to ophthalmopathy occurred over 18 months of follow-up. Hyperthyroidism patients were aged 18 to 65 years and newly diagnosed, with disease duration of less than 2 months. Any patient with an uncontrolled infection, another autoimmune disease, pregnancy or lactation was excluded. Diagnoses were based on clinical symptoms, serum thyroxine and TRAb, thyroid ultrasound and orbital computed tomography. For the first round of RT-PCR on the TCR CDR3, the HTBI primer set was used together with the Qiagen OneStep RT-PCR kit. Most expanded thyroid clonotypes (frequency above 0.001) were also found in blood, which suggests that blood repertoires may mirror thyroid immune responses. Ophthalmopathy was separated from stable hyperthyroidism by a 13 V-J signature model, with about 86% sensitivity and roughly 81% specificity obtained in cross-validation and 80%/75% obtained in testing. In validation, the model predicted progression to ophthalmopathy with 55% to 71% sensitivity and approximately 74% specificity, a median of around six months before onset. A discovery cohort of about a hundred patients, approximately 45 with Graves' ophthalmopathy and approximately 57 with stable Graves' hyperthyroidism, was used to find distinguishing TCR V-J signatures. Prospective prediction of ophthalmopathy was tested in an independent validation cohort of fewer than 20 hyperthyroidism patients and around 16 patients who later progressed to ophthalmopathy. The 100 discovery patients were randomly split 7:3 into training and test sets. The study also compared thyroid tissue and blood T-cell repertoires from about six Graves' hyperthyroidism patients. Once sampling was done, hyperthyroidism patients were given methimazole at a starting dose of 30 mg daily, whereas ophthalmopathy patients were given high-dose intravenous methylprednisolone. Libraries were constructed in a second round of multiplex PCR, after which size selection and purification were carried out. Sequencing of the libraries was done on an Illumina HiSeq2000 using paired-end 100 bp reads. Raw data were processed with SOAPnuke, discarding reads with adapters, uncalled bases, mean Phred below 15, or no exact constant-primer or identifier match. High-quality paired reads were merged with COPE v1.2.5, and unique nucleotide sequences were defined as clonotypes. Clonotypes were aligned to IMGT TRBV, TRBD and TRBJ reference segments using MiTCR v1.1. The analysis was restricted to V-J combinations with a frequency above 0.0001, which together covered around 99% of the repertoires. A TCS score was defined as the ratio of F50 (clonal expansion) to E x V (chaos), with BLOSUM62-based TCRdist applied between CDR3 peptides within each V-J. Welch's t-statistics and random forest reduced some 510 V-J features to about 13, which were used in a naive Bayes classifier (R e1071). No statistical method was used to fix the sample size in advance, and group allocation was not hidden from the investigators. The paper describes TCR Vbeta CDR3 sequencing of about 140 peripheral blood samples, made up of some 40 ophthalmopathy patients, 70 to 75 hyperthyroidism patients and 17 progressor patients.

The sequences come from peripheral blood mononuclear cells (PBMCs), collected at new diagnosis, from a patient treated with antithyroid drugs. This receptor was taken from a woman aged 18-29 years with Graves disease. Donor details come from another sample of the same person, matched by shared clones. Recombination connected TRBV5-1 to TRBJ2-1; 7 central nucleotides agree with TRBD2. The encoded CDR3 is CASSTIGRSYNEQFF. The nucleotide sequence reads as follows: TGCGCCAGCAGTACCATCGGGAGGTCCTACAATGAGCAGTTCTTC.